This passage covers 20 T cell receptor beta chains from one sample sequenced in a study of blood T cell repertoires in COVID-19. TCRdb keeps only in-frame clones here, not all; method: immunoSEQ multiplex PCR. The repertoire holds 270,000 or so clones, with 85% as singletons. Sequenced sample: peripheral blood. The receptors were sampled from a human donor in a cohort sampled during active COVID-19.

The chain is built from TRBV10-3 and TRBJ1-2; 7 bases map to TRBD1. The CDR3 has 14 amino acids. The germline gives CDR1 ENHRY, CDR2 SYGVKD. V gave up 5 bases and J gave up 3 bases; unmatched junction bases: 6. In DNA, the CDR3 is TGTGCCATCAGTACAGGGGTTCAGGACTATGGCTACACCTTC. It is translated as CAISTGVQDYGYTF.

V usage is TRBV6-6 and J usage is TRBJ1-5; the D gene is possibly TRBD1 (5 bases). The CDR3 is made up of 14 amino acids. V was cut by 10 bases and J by 0 bases, with 13 bases left in between. The germline V gene has CDR1 MNHNY and CDR2 SVGAGI (reference sequence). CDR3 coding DNA: TGTGCCACCCAGTACGACAGTAGCAATCAGCCCCAGCATTTT. Protein sequence: CATQYDSSNQPQHF.

J is TRBJ2-2 and V is TRBV7-8, with unresolved D. Germline loops: CDR1 SGHVS, CDR2 FQNEAQ. Between the trimmed V and J ends, which lost 1 base and 4 bases, there was a span of 7 bases. The length of the CDR3 is 14 residues. The DNA of the CDR3 is TGTGCCAGCAGCTTAGGTCGACTCACCGGGGAGCTGTTTTTT. Its translation: CASSLGRLTGELFF.

CDR3 sequence: CASSPGTSGSRTDTQYF. Here the CDR3 DNA reads TGTGCCAGCAGTCCAGGGACTAGCGGGAGTCGAACAGATACGCAGTATTTT. The chain combines TRBV27 with TRBJ2-3, with TRBD2 identical over 14 bases. The V gene's germline CDR1 is MNHEY and CDR2 SMNVEV (reference sequence). The CDR3 consists of 17 residues. J lost 3 bases, V lost 5 bases, and 7 bases had no gene match.

The J gene is TRBJ2-6, the V gene TRBV28, with unresolved D. CDR3 length: 13 amino acids. V was trimmed by 8 bases and J by 2 bases, leaving 7 bases between them. CDR1 is MDHEN and CDR2 is SYDVKM in the germline V gene. This CDR3 is CASQRAGANVLTF. The CDR3 coding sequence is TGTGCCAGCCAGCGCGCTGGGGCCAACGTCCTGACTTTC.

The chain links TRBV7-9 to TRBJ2-7; D unresolved. The CDR3 runs 15 residues. The germline gives CDR1 SEHNR, CDR2 FQNEAQ (reference sequence). Trimming shortened V by 5 bases and J by 6 bases, and 20 bases separated the two germline ends. The CDR3, as DNA: TGTGCCAGCAGCCCTGAAAACGGTGTTTGGAGCGAGCAGTACTTC. Its translation is CASSPENGVWSEQYF. Supplemented by reference TRBV7-9 and TRBJ2-7, the full variable domain reads DTGVSQNPRHKITKRGQNVTFRCDPISEHNRLYWYRQTLGQGPEFLTYFQNEAQLEKSRLLSDRFSAERPKGSFSTLEIQRTEQGDSAMYLCASSPENGVWSEQYFGPGTRLTVT.

The CDR3 spells CASSQSGSSYNEQFF. CDR3 bases: TGTGCCAGCAGTCAAAGCGGAAGCTCCTACAATGAGCAGTTCTTC. The J gene is TRBJ2-1, the V gene TRBV11-2; weak D call: TRBD2 (5 bases). The germline V gene has CDR1 SGHAT and CDR2 FQNNGV. The CDR3 runs to 15 residues. The V gene lost 6 bases and the J gene lost 0 bases, with 12 bases spanning the gap.

Concerning this clone: The sample contains more than one DNA sequence encoding this CDR3. The chain links TRBV2 to TRBJ1-1, with D perhaps matching TRBD1 (6 bases). The germline V gene encodes CDR1 SNHLY and CDR2 FYNNEI. This CDR3 is 14 amino acids long. Trimming left V 6 bases short and J 0 bases short, with 11 bases between. The CDR3 here is CASSLQGLNTEAFF. CDR3 in DNA: TGTGCCAGCAGCCTACAGGGCCTGAACACTGAAGCTTTCTTT. Complete variable domain (other parts from reference TRBV2 and TRBJ1-1): EPEVTQTPSHQVTQMGQEVILRCVPISNHLYFYWYRQILGQKVEFLVSFYNNEISEKSEIFDDQFSVERPDGSNFTLKIRSTKLEDSAMYFCASSLQGLNTEAFFGQGTRLTVV.

The CDR3 nucleotides are TGTGCCAGCAGCGATTCTTTAGGTTTGACTAATCAGCCCCAGCATTTT. Translated, it gives CASSDSLGLTNQPQHF. This rearrangement joins TRBV3-1 (or the pseudogene TRBV3-2) to TRBJ1-5, with D uncertain. In germline, CDR1 is LGHDT, CDR2 YNNKEL (reference sequence). Deletions cut 5 bases from V and 4 bases from J, with 18 bases between. The CDR3 runs to 16 residues.

V is TRBV7-9 and J is TRBJ2-3; TRBD2 aligns across 12 bases. J was trimmed by 5 bases and V by 1 base; bases with no gene match: 7. CDR3 length: 17 amino acids. The germline gives CDR1 SEHNR, CDR2 FQNEAQ (reference sequence). This CDR3 reads CASSLERLAGGRDTQYF. The CDR3 DNA is TGTGCCAGCAGCTTAGAGAGGCTAGCGGGAGGGCGAGATACGCAGTATTTT.

This chain links TRBV29-1 with TRBJ1-4; D is unclear. This CDR3 has 13 amino acids. The V gene lost 7 bases and the J gene lost 0 bases, with 9 bases spanning the gap. The germline gives CDR1 SQVTM, CDR2 ANQGSEA. CDR3 protein: CSGSLSTNEKLFF. CDR3 in DNA: TGCAGCGGGAGTCTTTCAACTAATGAAAAACTGTTTTTT.

The rearrangement joins TRBV4-2 to TRBJ1-1, with a weak D call TRBD1 (5 bases). Germline-derived CDR1 and CDR2 are LGHNA and YNFKEQ. The V end was cut by 4 bases, the J end by 11 bases, with 11 bases between. This CDR3 spans 11 amino acids. CDR3 coding DNA: TGTGCCAGCAGCCGGGAGGAGGGGGCTTTCTTT. It codes for CASSREEGAFF.

The chain has TRBV7-2 and TRBJ1-5; tentatively, D is TRBD1 (5 bases). This CDR3 region has 15 residues. V was cut by 2 bases and J by 0 bases, with 8 bases left in between. Germline assignment: CDR1 SGHTA and CDR2 FQGNSA. The CDR3 DNA reads as TGTGCCAGCAGCTTAAATAGGGGTAGCAATCAGCCCCAGCATTTT. This codes for CASSLNRGSNQPQHF.

J is TRBJ2-3 and V is TRBV27; D is perhaps TRBD2 (7 bases). This CDR3 has 18 amino acids. Per germline, CDR1 MNHEY and CDR2 SMNVEV (reference sequence). Trimming stripped 2 bases from V and 1 base from J, with 19 bases between. CDR3: CASSLLPARGAGTDTQYF. The CDR3 nucleotides read TGTGCCAGCAGTTTACTACCCGCTCGGGGGGCAGGCACAGATACGCAGTATTTT.

This chain links TRBV6-5 with TRBJ1-4; no reliable D call. Germline lookup yields CDR1 MNHEY and CDR2 SVGAGI. Between the trimmed V and J ends, which lost 6 bases and 5 bases, there was a span of 16 bases. CDR3 size: 15 residues. CDR3 DNA: TGTGCCAGCAGGAACGGGAGGAATAGGAATGAAAAACTGTTTTTT. This codes for CASRNGRNRNEKLFF.

This rearrangement joins TRBV7-9 to TRBJ1-3; 7 nucleotides line up with TRBD1. The V gene's germline CDR1 is SEHNR and CDR2 FQNEAQ (reference sequence). The CDR3 is 15 amino acids. With V trimmed by 5 bases and J by 2 bases, 6 bases remained unmatched. The CDR3 nucleotides read TGTGCCAGCAGCCCCCCGACAGGGCCTGGAAACACCATATATTTT. This gives the protein CASSPPTGPGNTIYF.

Here the CDR3 DNA reads TGTGCCAGCTCCCCCGGCTCCTACAATGAGCAGTTCTTC. Translating gives CASSPGSYNEQFF. The chain joins TRBV25-1 to TRBJ2-1; D unclear. The CDR3 loop spans 13 amino acids. Trimming shortened V by 8 bases and J by 0 bases, and 8 bases separated the two germline ends. CDR1 and CDR2 from the germline V gene are MGHDK and SYGVNS.

This clone was seen only a few times. CDR3 region: CASVRDRSVNTEAFF. CDR3 DNA: TGTGCCAGCGTCCGGGACAGAAGCGTGAACACTGAAGCTTTCTTT. The chain links TRBV2 to TRBJ1-1; 7 bases are shared with TRBD1. Germline V gene lookup returns CDR1 SNHLY and CDR2 FYNNEI. V gave up 8 bases and J gave up 0 bases; unmatched junction bases: 9. This CDR3 has 15 residues.

The gene calls are TRBV14 and TRBJ2-2, with a weak D call TRBD2 (5 bases). Per the germline V gene, CDR1 is SGHDN and CDR2 is FVKESK. V dropped 3 bases and J dropped 3 bases, with 14 bases sitting between them. The CDR3 loop spans 16 amino acids. The CDR3, as DNA: TGTGCCAGCAGCCAGCTCCGGGGTTTGGACACCGGGGAGCTGTTTTTT. This translates into CASSQLRGLDTGELFF.

This rearrangement joins TRBV30 to TRBJ1-2; 9 bases are shared with TRBD1. Germline CDR1 reads GTSNPN; CDR2 reads SVGIG (reference sequence). The CDR3 has 13 amino acids. V shed 5 bases and J 8 bases; nucleotides not matched to a gene: 9. DNA for the CDR3: TGTGCCTGGTCCCGTGACAGGGGGATCGGCTACACCTTC. This sequence encodes CAWSRDRGIGYTF. The full variable domain, its missing parts supplied by reference TRBV30 and TRBJ1-2, is SQTIHQWPATLVQPVGSPLSLECTVEGTSNPNLYWYRQAAGRGLQLLFYSVGIGQISSEVPQNLSASRPQDRQFILSSKKLLLSDSGFYLCAWSRDRGIGYTFGSGTRLTVV.